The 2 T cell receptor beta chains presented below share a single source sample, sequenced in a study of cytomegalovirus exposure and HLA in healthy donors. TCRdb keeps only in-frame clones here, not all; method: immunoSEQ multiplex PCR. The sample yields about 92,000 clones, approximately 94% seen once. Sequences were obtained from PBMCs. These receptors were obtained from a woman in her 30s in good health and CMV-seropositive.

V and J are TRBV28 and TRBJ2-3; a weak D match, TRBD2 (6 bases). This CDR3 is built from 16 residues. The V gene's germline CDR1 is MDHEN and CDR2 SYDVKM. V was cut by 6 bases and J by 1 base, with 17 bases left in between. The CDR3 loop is CASRVTSRVGTDTQYF. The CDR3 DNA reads TGTGCCAGCAGGGTAACTAGCCGAGTGGGCACAGATACGCAGTATTTT.

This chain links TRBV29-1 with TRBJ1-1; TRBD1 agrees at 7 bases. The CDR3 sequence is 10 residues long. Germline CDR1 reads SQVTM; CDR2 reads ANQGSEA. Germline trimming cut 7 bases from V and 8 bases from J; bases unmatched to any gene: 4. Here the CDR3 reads CSGGQEEAFF. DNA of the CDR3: TGCAGCGGTGGACAGGAAGAAGCTTTCTTT.